This TCR beta chain was retrieved from a study of control samples from healthy donors and cancer patients. From germline, CDR1 is MNHEY and CDR2 SVGAGI. Trimming removed 5 bases at V and 3 bases at J, with 11 bases between. CDR3 length equals 13 residues. Measured with immunoSEQ multiplex PCR; TCRdb has only the in-frame clones, and not every one. The table includes 65,000 to 90,000 clones, approximately 87% detected once. Sequencing was carried out using blood. This receptor was obtained from a man aged 45 to 65 in good health. V usage is TRBV6-5 and J usage is TRBJ2-7; D is perhaps TRBD2 (5 bases). CDR3 region: CASSPDGIYEQYF. Here the CDR3 DNA reads TGTGCCAGCAGTCCCGACGGGATCTACGAGCAGTACTTC.